The 31 T cell receptor beta chains listed next were all sequenced from one sample in a study of T cell responses to AZD1222 COVID-19 vaccine. Repertoires were generated with immunoSEQ multiplex PCR, while TCRdb's copy carries only in-frame clones and drops some. This table holds 120,000 to 150,000 clones, roughly 93% found once. The material was peripheral blood, obtained 28 days after the second AZD1222 dose. The receptors originated from an adult who received the AZD1222 COVID-19 vaccine.

The rearrangement links TRBV2 to TRBJ1-5; D ambiguous. CDR1 is SNHLY, CDR2 FYNNEI, per germline. The CDR3 consists of 14 residues. The V end lost 1 base, the J end lost 4 bases, and 8 bases lay between the germline ends. The CDR3 spells CASSEGGGNQPQHF. The CDR3 DNA is TGTGCCAGCAGTGAAGGTGGAGGGAATCAGCCCCAGCATTTT. Based on the CDR3 plus reference TRBV2 and TRBJ1-5, the full variable domain is EPEVTQTPSHQVTQMGQEVILRCVPISNHLYFYWYRQILGQKVEFLVSFYNNEISEKSEIFDDQFSVERPDGSNFTLKIRSTKLEDSAMYFCASSEGGGNQPQHFGDGTRLSIL.

The chain couples TRBV19 to TRBJ1-5; no reliable D call. Trimming left V 8 bases short and J 7 bases short, with 15 bases between. Germline V CDR1 and CDR2: LNHDA, SQIVND (reference sequence). The CDR3 consists of 13 residues. CDR3 in amino acids: CASRVGPWQPQHF. As DNA, the CDR3 is TGTGCCAGTCGAGTAGGGCCTTGGCAGCCCCAGCATTTT.

V is TRBV30 and J is TRBJ2-1; 9 nucleotides match TRBD1. This CDR3 contains 12 residues. The V and J ends lost 5 bases and 7 bases, in that order; junction bases with no gene match: 3. The germline V gene has CDR1 GTSNPN and CDR2 SVGIG (reference sequence). CDR3 protein: CAWGTGFNEQFF. CDR3 DNA sequence: TGTGCCTGGGGGACAGGGTTTAATGAGCAGTTCTTC.

The rearrangement uses TRBV28 and TRBJ1-2; D remains unclear. V lost 2 bases and J 6 bases, leaving 16 bases between the germline ends. Germline V gene data show CDR1 as MDHEN and CDR2 as SYDVKM. CDR3 size: 15 residues. The CDR3 sequence: CASSLPPEGSDGYTF. The CDR3 nucleotides are TGTGCCAGCAGTTTACCCCCTGAGGGAAGCGATGGCTACACCTTC.

The gene calls are TRBV30 and TRBJ2-1, with D unclear. The V gene lost 5 bases and the J gene lost 2 bases, with 1 base spanning the gap. Per germline, CDR1 GTSNPN and CDR2 SVGIG (reference sequence). The CDR3 contains 10 residues. The CDR3 sequence: CAWAYNEQFF. The DNA for the CDR3 is TGTGCCTGGGCCTACAATGAGCAGTTCTTC. The variable domain in full, with the rest retrieved from reference TRBV30 and TRBJ2-1, is SQTIHQWPATLVQPVGSPLSLECTVEGTSNPNLYWYRQAAGRGLQLLFYSVGIGQISSEVPQNLSASRPQDRQFILSSKKLLLSDSGFYLCAWAYNEQFFGPGTRLTVL.

This clone was recorded once. V is TRBV30 and J is TRBJ2-7; no clear D gene. This CDR3 comprises 12 residues. Trimming pared 2 bases from V and 1 base from J, leaving 6 bases between. Germline loops: CDR1 GTSNPN, CDR2 SVGIG (reference sequence). The CDR3 sequence: CAWSKRSYEQYV. The DNA of the CDR3 is TGTGCCTGGAGTAAGCGATCCTACGAGCAGTACGTC.

A single count supports this clone. The V gene is TRBV19, the J gene TRBJ1-3; D gene ambiguous. The CDR3 has 14 residues. V was pared by 3 bases and J by 0 bases, with 6 bases between. Germline V CDR1 and CDR2: LNHDA, SQIVND (reference sequence). The DNA of the CDR3 is TGTGCCAGTAGTATTCTCTTCTCTGGAAACACCATATATTTT. It yields the protein CASSILFSGNTIYF.

There are a few counts of this clone. This chain links TRBV9 with TRBJ1-1; D possibly corresponds to TRBD1 (5 bases). CDR1 and CDR2 from the germline V gene are SGDLS and YYNGEE. This CDR3 contains 14 residues. The ends were cut back, 0 bases at V and 7 bases at J, with 13 bases in the middle. CDR3 loop: CASSVVGGLGEAFF. The CDR3 DNA reads as TGTGCCAGCAGCGTAGTTGGGGGGTTAGGTGAAGCTTTCTTT.

The gene calls are TRBV6-5 and TRBJ1-5, with 10 nucleotides matching TRBD1. CDR3 length equals 14 residues. Germline trimming cut 6 bases from V and 7 bases from J; bases unmatched to any gene: 6. CDR1 is MNHEY and CDR2 is SVGAGI in the germline V gene. The CDR3 nucleotides read TGTGCCAGCAGCCTGGACAGGGGGAGGCAGCCCCAGCATTTT. It yields the protein CASSLDRGRQPQHF.

V is TRBV7-2 and J is TRBJ2-1; 7 nucleotides align to TRBD2. The ends lost 2 bases at V and 0 bases at J; junction bases unmatched: 7. Per the germline V gene, CDR1 is SGHTA and CDR2 is FQGNSA. This CDR3 comprises 17 residues. This CDR3 reads CASSLFGGSNSYNEQFF. Here the CDR3 DNA reads TGTGCCAGCAGCTTATTCGGGGGGTCCAACTCCTACAATGAGCAGTTCTTC.

V is TRBV4-3 and J is TRBJ1-2; D gene uncertain. V gave up 0 bases and J gave up 8 bases, with 7 bases separating them. The length of the CDR3 is 12 residues. The germline V gene encodes CDR1 LGHNA and CDR2 YSLEER. CDR3 coding DNA: TGCGCCAGCAGCCAAGATCGCGGGGGCTACACCTTC. It codes for CASSQDRGGYTF.

This clone was seen a single time. The V gene is TRBV12-3 or TRBV12-4, the J gene TRBJ1-1; tentatively, D is TRBD1 (5 bases). This CDR3 is 12 amino acids long. Between the trimmed V and J ends, which lost 2 bases and 4 bases, there was a span of 5 bases. The CDR3 region has the DNA TGTGCCAGCAGTTTAAGGGGCACTGAAGCTTTCTTT. Its protein is CASSLRGTEAFF.

This clone was seen only once. The chain uses TRBV18 and TRBJ1-1; possibly TRBD1 for D (5 bases). This CDR3 has 16 amino acids. Germline CDR1 KGHSH, CDR2 LQKENI. V shed 3 bases and J shed 2 bases, with 16 bases lying between them. The DNA of the CDR3 is TGTGCCAGCTCACCTTACCCGGGGCTGGGAAACACTGAAGCTTTCTTT. It translates to CASSPYPGLGNTEAFF.

The rearrangement links TRBV2 to TRBJ1-1; a weak D match, TRBD1 (5 bases). CDR3 size: 12 residues. From germline, CDR1 is SNHLY and CDR2 FYNNEI. Trimming pared 4 bases from V and 4 bases from J, leaving 7 bases between. CDR3 DNA: TGTGCCAGCAGTGGCCAGGGCACTGAAGCTTTCTTT. Its protein product is CASSGQGTEAFF.

J is TRBJ1-1 and V is TRBV4-1; 10 nucleotides align to TRBD1. Losses at the gene ends were 2 bases for V and 4 bases for J; bases not matched to a gene: 10. Germline V CDR1 and CDR2: MGHRA, YSYEKL. The CDR3 consists of 17 residues. The CDR3 loop is CASSQPRTGGIGTEAFF. The CDR3 region has the DNA TGCGCCAGCAGCCAACCGAGGACAGGGGGAATTGGCACTGAAGCTTTCTTT.

The chain couples TRBV23-1 to TRBJ2-3; D unresolved. TRBV23-1 is an ORF, and what it does is uncertain. The CDR3 has 16 amino acids. Trimming stripped 4 bases from V and 2 bases from J, with 16 bases between. The CDR3 DNA follows: TGCGCCAGCAGTCCCCCTACCGAAATAAACACAGATACGCAGTATTTT. Its translation is CASSPPTEINTDTQYF.

By share of the sample, this clone is large. This chain's CDR3 is CASSSDLNQPQHF. CDR3 bases: TGTGCCAGCAGCTCGGACCTCAATCAGCCCCAGCATTTT. V and J are TRBV7-2 and TRBJ1-5; D remains ambiguous. CDR1 and CDR2 from the germline V gene are SGHTA and FQGNSA. CDR3 size: 13 residues. V dropped 4 bases and J dropped 3 bases, with 7 bases sitting between them.

The rearrangement uses TRBV30 and TRBJ1-2; perhaps TRBD1 as D (6 bases). CDR1 is GTSNPN and CDR2 is SVGIG in the germline V gene (reference sequence). The CDR3 runs to 14 residues. V gave up 3 bases and J gave up 6 bases, with 17 bases separating them. CDR3 protein: CAWRDTGGGDGYTF. As DNA, the CDR3 is TGTGCCTGGAGGGATACTGGGGGCGGGGATGGCTACACCTTC.

This clone has a single count. The genes are TRBV19 and TRBJ1-1; 9 bases are a match to TRBD1. Germline V gives CDR1 LNHDA, CDR2 SQIVND (reference sequence). This CDR3 is built from 14 residues. Germline trimming cut 10 bases from V and 5 bases from J; bases unmatched to any gene: 11. The CDR3 nucleotides are TGTGCCACCAAACCCGGGACAGGGTGGACTGAAGCTTTCTTT. Amino acid sequence: CATKPGTGWTEAFF.

The rearrangement joins TRBV19 to TRBJ1-1; D gene unclear. CDR1 is LNHDA, CDR2 SQIVND, per germline (reference sequence). The CDR3 runs 10 residues. V was shortened by 8 bases and J by 8 bases, with 9 bases between the two germline ends. The CDR3 DNA reads as TGTGCCAGTGACGGAGGCGAAGCTTTCTTT. It translates to CASDGGEAFF.

This chain uses TRBV6-1 with TRBJ1-5; 7 nucleotides agree with TRBD1. The CDR3 consists of 15 residues. V gave up 5 bases and J gave up 1 base; unmatched junction bases: 5. CDR1 and CDR2 (germline): MNHNS, SASEGT. CDR3 in amino acids: CASSSGQLSNQPQHF. The CDR3 bases are TGTGCCAGCAGTTCGGGACAGCTAAGCAATCAGCCCCAGCATTTT.

The rearrangement joins TRBV27 to TRBJ2-4, with D tentatively TRBD1 or TRBD2 (5 bases each). Looked up from germline, CDR1 is MNHEY and CDR2 is SMNVEV (reference sequence). With 6 bases removed from V and 7 bases from J, the gap between germline ends came to 13 bases. The CDR3 is 13 amino acids. CDR3 in DNA: TGTGCCAGCAGGGGGACCTCTAGGAACATTCAGTACTTC. Protein: CASRGTSRNIQYF.

Worth noting for this clone: One junction end disagrees with the germline gene, perhaps due to a read error. The chain uses TRBV6-1 and TRBJ1-5, with a weak D call TRBD1 (6 bases). CDR3 length: 16 residues. Germline V CDR1 and CDR2: MNHNS, SASEGT. The CDR3 loop reads CASSEGGSPYNQPQHF. CDR3 nucleotides: TGTGCCAGCAGCGAAGGGGGGTCCCCATACAATCAGCCCCAGCATTTT.

The count of this clone is one. The chain is built from TRBV6-2 or TRBV6-3 and TRBJ2-7; no clear D gene. Germline-derived CDR1 and CDR2 are MNHEY and SVGEGT. Trimming shortened V by 0 bases and J by 5 bases, and 2 bases separated the two germline ends. This CDR3 comprises 11 residues. Here the CDR3 DNA reads TGTGCCAGCAGTTACTCGGACGAGCAGTACTTC. It yields the protein CASSYSDEQYF.

J is TRBJ1-3 and V is TRBV27; D remains ambiguous. This CDR3 is built from 16 residues. The V gene's germline CDR1 is MNHEY and CDR2 SMNVEV (reference sequence). V gave up 0 bases and J gave up 0 bases, with 9 bases separating them. CDR3 nucleotides: TGTGCCAGCAGTTTATCTGACCCCCGCTCTGGAAACACCATATATTTT. This sequence encodes CASSLSDPRSGNTIYF.

This clone was picked up one time. The chain joins TRBV6-1 to TRBJ1-4; D is possibly TRBD1 (5 bases). The CDR3 is 17 residues long. Germline values: CDR1 MNHNS, CDR2 SASEGT. Trimming removed 4 bases at V and 0 bases at J, with 15 bases between. CDR3 in amino acids: CASSVPTQGSTNEKLFF. DNA of the CDR3: TGTGCCAGCAGTGTCCCGACTCAGGGTTCAACTAATGAAAAACTGTTTTTT.

CDR3 sequence reads: CASSFGSGGRTDTQYF. In nucleotides, the CDR3 is TGTGCCAGCAGCTTCGGGAGCGGGGGCCGCACAGATACGCAGTATTTT. The rearrangement links TRBV7-3 to TRBJ2-3; TRBD2 aligns across 8 bases. CDR3 length equals 16 residues. The V segment lost 3 bases and the J segment 1 base; nucleotides outside the gene matches: 6. Per germline, CDR1 SGHTA and CDR2 FQGTGA.

V usage is TRBV5-4 and J usage is TRBJ1-1; 9 bases match TRBD1. Germline CDR1 reads SGHNT; CDR2 reads YYREEE (reference sequence). Unmatched junction bases numbered 11, after V lost 3 bases and J lost 11 bases. CDR3 length: 14 residues. CDR3 in amino acids: CASSYNRDRVGAFF. The CDR3, as DNA: TGTGCCAGCAGCTATAACCGGGACAGGGTTGGCGCTTTCTTT.

The gene calls are TRBV5-1 and TRBJ1-6; tentatively, D is TRBD1 (6 bases). From germline, CDR1 is SGHRS and CDR2 YFSETQ. The CDR3 is 12 residues long. V shed 2 bases and J shed 19 bases, with 16 bases lying between them. CDR3 residues: CASSFDGTFGHF. In DNA form, the CDR3 reads TGCGCCAGCAGCTTCGACGGGACATTTGGGCACTTT.

V and J are TRBV7-2 and TRBJ2-5; D gene unclear. Trimming took 0 bases from V and 5 from J, leaving 19 bases between them. The germline gives CDR1 SGHTA, CDR2 FQGNSA. This CDR3 contains 17 residues. DNA of the CDR3: TGTGCCAGCAGCTTAGCATGGGAAAGACCCGCCAGGGAGACCCAGTACTTC. Translated, it gives CASSLAWERPARETQYF.

This clone was detected only once. The chain joins TRBV4-1 to TRBJ1-1; D might be TRBD1 (5 bases). The CDR3 spans 15 residues. The V gene's germline CDR1 is MGHRA and CDR2 YSYEKL. V dropped 4 bases and J dropped 6 bases, with 18 bases sitting between them. The CDR3 bases are TGCGCCAGCAGCCCCGCAGCAGGGAGCGGAGCTGAAGCTTTCTTT. Its protein product is CASSPAAGSGAEAFF.